One TCR beta chain is described in this entry. The antigen is not known. The sorted Tregs were CD4+CD25+CD127-/low cells. After constant-region reverse-primer amplification, full-length variable regions underwent semi-nested PCR with Nested Universal Primer A. From the 5' RACE reads, TCRdb called clonotypes with MiXCR, one entry per CDR3 protein. The profile shows about 57,000 distinct CDR3 sequences, less than 30% of them singletons. Looked up from germline, CDR1 is MNHNS and CDR2 is SASEGT. This CDR3 has 13 residues. Deletions cut 5 bases from V and 2 bases from J, with 10 bases between. Notes on the study in general: Tumor-infiltrating Treg TCR alpha and beta sequences overlapped most with tumor naive CD4+ T cells, then blood naive.

The chain employs TRBV6-1 and TRBJ2-7, with D tentatively TRBD2 (7 bases). The sample consisted of tumor-infiltrating Tregs sorted from the breast tumor. The sequence came from a female donor with breast cancer. The DNA of the CDR3 is TGTGCCAGCAGTACAGGGAGGGCCTACGAGCAGTACTTC. This encodes CASSTGRAYEQYF.